These 17 T cell receptor beta chains share one sample of origin, sequenced in a study of response to subunit inactivated influenza vaccine. TCRdb reprocessed the RT-PCR reads with MiXCR, giving one entry per CDR3 protein. The data show 150,000 to 200,000 distinct CDR3 sequences, 9.5% to 15% seen once. These records were also assigned to another study, of T cells expressing NK-cell markers. As reported in that work: Making the TCR beta cDNA relied on 5'RACE template switching with UMIs.

The material was CD8+ T cells sorted from PBMCs, obtained approximately 13 days after vaccination. The receptors derive from a man aged 45 to 65 who received an inactivated influenza vaccine.

This chain connects TRBV4-3 to TRBJ2-7; D is unclear. V was cut by 5 bases and J by 5 bases, with 19 bases left in between. The CDR3 has 15 residues. Germline V gene data show CDR1 as LGHNA and CDR2 as YSLEER. The CDR3 spells CASSDRRGIFNEQYF. The CDR3 coding sequence is TGCGCCAGCAGCGACCGACGTGGTATTTTCAACGAGCAGTACTTC.

This clonotype was recorded many times. The gene calls are TRBV12-3 or TRBV12-4 and TRBJ2-7, with D unclear. Deletions cut 3 bases from V and 6 bases from J, with 6 bases between. This CDR3 contains 11 residues. CDR3 DNA: TGTGCCAGCAGTTTTACCGGCGAGCAGTACTTC. Amino acids: CASSFTGEQYF.

The chain is built from TRBV25-1 and TRBJ2-3; TRBD2 matches 9 bases. Germline V gives CDR1 MGHDK, CDR2 SYGVNS. Trimming at V came to 1 base and at J to 4 bases, leaving 9 bases not matched to a gene. CDR3 length equals 17 residues. Here the CDR3 reads CASSEFGLAGPPDTQYF. CDR3 in DNA: TGTGCCAGCAGTGAATTTGGGCTAGCGGGGCCTCCAGATACGCAGTATTTT.

This clonotype was seen at least ten times. The chain combines TRBV12-3 or TRBV12-4 with TRBJ2-3, with D perhaps being TRBD1 or TRBD2 (6 bases each). CDR3 size: 17 residues. Trimming cost V 6 bases and J 9 bases, with 28 bases left between them. Here the CDR3 DNA reads TGTGCCAGCAGCTCCTTAGCTGTCTTCCCCTCGGGGGCGACGCAGTATTTT. Protein sequence: CASSSLAVFPSGATQYF.

The rearrangement links TRBV7-8 to TRBJ1-1, with 7 bases that match TRBD1. Trimming removed 1 base from V and 7 bases from J; junction bases left unmatched: 12. Germline V gives CDR1 SGHVS, CDR2 FQNEAQ. The CDR3 length is 16 residues. This CDR3 reads CASSLGVAGGPSEAFF. CDR3 bases: TGTGCCAGCAGCTTAGGGGTGGCAGGGGGGCCGAGTGAAGCTTTCTTT. Variable domain in full (rest from reference TRBV7-8 and TRBJ1-1): GAGVSQSPRYKVAKRGQDVALRCDPISGHVSLFWYQQALGQGPEFLTYFQNEAQLDKSGLPSDRFFAERPEGSVSTLKIQRTQQEDSAVYLCASSLGVAGGPSEAFFGQGTRLTVV.

This clonotype came up a few times. This rearrangement joins TRBV13 to TRBJ2-7; TRBD1 matches 8 bases. V shed 4 bases and J 4 bases; nucleotides not matched to a gene: 9. CDR1 PRHDT and CDR2 FYEKMQ come from the germline V gene (reference sequence). This CDR3 comprises 15 residues. CDR3 DNA: TGTGCCAGCAGCTACGACAGGGGTGATAGGTACGAGCAGTACTTC. Its translation is CASSYDRGDRYEQYF.

This clonotype was picked up many times. The chain joins TRBV6-5 to TRBJ2-3; D is possibly TRBD2 (7 bases). The CDR3 totals 16 residues. Germline V CDR1 and CDR2: MNHEY, SVGAGI. The V and J ends lost 2 bases and 6 bases respectively, with 18 bases between them. CDR3 nucleotides: TGTGCCAGCAGTTACGGGTCTGGGGGGGCGGGGGATACGCAGTATTTT. Protein: CASSYGSGGAGDTQYF.

The chain recombines TRBV2 with TRBJ2-1; D is perhaps TRBD2 (5 bases). This CDR3 spans 16 amino acids. V was shortened by 7 bases and J by 1 base, with 17 bases between the two germline ends. Germline V gene data show CDR1 as SNHLY and CDR2 as FYNNEI. DNA for the CDR3: TGTGCCAGCATCCGGACCCTAGGGAGATCCTACAATGAGCAGTTCTTC. It is translated as CASIRTLGRSYNEQFF.

This clonotype came up a few times. The rearrangement joins TRBV4-1 to TRBJ2-2; possible D gene TRBD1, 5 bases. CDR1 MGHRA and CDR2 YSYEKL come from the germline V gene. Trimming left V 5 bases short and J 7 bases short, with 11 bases between. CDR3 length: 13 residues. The CDR3 sequence is CASSWGGGGELFF. The CDR3 DNA follows: TGCGCCAGCAGCTGGGGCGGTGGCGGGGAGCTGTTTTTT.

This clonotype was counted ten times or more. For the CDR3, the DNA is TGTGCCAGCAGGGGGACAGATACAACCTACAATGAGCAGTTCTTC. Its protein is CASRGTDTTYNEQFF. This chain uses TRBV12-3 or TRBV12-4 with TRBJ2-1; 7 bases agree with TRBD1. Unmatched junction bases numbered 7, after V lost 6 bases and J lost 2 bases. The CDR3 is made up of 15 amino acids.

This clonotype was recorded a few times. The chain carries TRBV10-3 and TRBJ1-4; 7 bases are a match to TRBD1. The CDR3 spans 13 residues. Germline V CDR1 and CDR2: ENHRY, SYGVKD. V was clipped by 10 bases and J by 7 bases; unmatched bases: 9. The CDR3 DNA is TGTGCCAGCGGGGACAGTCTAGGTGAAAAACTGTTTTTT. Amino acids: CASGDSLGEKLFF.

This chain joins TRBV9 and TRBJ2-1; D is unclear. V lost 3 bases to trimming and J lost 0 bases, with 7 bases between them. Germline V gene lookup returns CDR1 SGDLS and CDR2 YYNGEE. This CDR3 has 14 amino acids. CDR3 residues: CASSAESSYNEQFF. CDR3 bases: TGTGCCAGCAGCGCTGAAAGCTCCTACAATGAGCAGTTCTTC.

V and J are TRBV7-6 and TRBJ2-3, with 8 bases lining up with TRBD1. V was pared by 4 bases and J by 3 bases, with 9 bases of the junction left unmatched. This CDR3 has 16 amino acids. Germline values: CDR1 SGHVS, CDR2 FNYEAQ. The CDR3 coding sequence is TGTGCCAGCAGCTCTACCATGGACAGGGAAACAGATACGCAGTATTTT. Residues: CASSSTMDRETDTQYF.

This clonotype occurred many times. The V call is TRBV11-2, the J call TRBJ2-1; D is ambiguous. The germline CDR1 and CDR2 sequences are SGHAT and FQNNGV. This CDR3 region has 11 residues. V was trimmed by 5 bases and J by 7 bases, leaving 6 bases between them. CDR3: CASSPGNEQFF. The CDR3, as DNA: TGTGCCAGCAGCCCCGGGAATGAGCAGTTCTTC.

This clonotype was counted a few times. The chain couples TRBV6-1 to TRBJ1-4; D remains ambiguous. V gave up 1 base and J gave up 3 bases, with 15 bases separating them. CDR1 and CDR2 from the germline V gene are MNHNS and SASEGT. There are 17 residues in the CDR3. CDR3 bases: TGTGCCAGCAGTGAAGAGGTGGAGGTCGGAGCTAATGAAAAACTGTTTTTT. Its translation is CASSEEVEVGANEKLFF.

This clonotype was seen a few times. The chain carries TRBV4-2 and TRBJ1-5; the D gene is possibly TRBD1 (5 bases). V was clipped by 10 bases and J by 3 bases, with 13 bases between them. The germline gives CDR1 LGHNA, CDR2 YNFKEQ. The CDR3 sequence is 13 residues long. CDR3 sequence reads: CATARDHNQPQHF. The CDR3 nucleotides are TGTGCCACCGCCCGGGACCACAATCAGCCCCAGCATTTT.

This clonotype was seen a few times. The chain couples TRBV20-1 to TRBJ2-4, with a weak D call TRBD1 (6 bases). V lost 5 bases and J lost 4, with 12 bases in between. CDR3 length equals 13 residues. Per germline, CDR1 DFQATT and CDR2 SNEGSKA (reference sequence). The CDR3, as DNA: TGCAGTGCTTCCGGGACAACAAAAAACATTCAGTACTTC. Translated: CSASGTTKNIQYF.